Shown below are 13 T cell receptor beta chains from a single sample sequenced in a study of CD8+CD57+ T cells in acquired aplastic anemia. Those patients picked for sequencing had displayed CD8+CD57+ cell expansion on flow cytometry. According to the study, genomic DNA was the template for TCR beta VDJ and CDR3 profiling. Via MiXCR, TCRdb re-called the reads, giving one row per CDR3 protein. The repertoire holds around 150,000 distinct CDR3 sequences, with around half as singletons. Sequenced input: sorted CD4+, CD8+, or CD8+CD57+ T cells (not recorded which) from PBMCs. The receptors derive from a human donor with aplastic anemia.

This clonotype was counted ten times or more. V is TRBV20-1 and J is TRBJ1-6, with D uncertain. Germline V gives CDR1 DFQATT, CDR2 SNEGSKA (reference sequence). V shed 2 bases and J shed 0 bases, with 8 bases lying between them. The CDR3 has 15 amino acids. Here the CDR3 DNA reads TGCAGTGCTAGATCCACGAGCTCCTATAATTCACCCCTCCACTTT. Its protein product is CSARSTSSYNSPLHF.

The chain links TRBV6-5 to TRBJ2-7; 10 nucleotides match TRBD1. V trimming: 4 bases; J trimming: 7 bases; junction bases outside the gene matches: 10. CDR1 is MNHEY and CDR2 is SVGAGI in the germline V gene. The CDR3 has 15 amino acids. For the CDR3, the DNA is TGTGCCAGCAGTTCCGGGACAGGGGAGGTTCATGAGCAGTACTTC. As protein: CASSSGTGEVHEQYF.

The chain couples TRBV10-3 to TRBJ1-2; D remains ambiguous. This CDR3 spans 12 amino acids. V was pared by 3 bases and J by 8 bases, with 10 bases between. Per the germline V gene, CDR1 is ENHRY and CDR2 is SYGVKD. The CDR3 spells CAISDRPYGYTF. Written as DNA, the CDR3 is TGTGCCATCAGTGACCGCCCGTACGGCTACACCTTC.

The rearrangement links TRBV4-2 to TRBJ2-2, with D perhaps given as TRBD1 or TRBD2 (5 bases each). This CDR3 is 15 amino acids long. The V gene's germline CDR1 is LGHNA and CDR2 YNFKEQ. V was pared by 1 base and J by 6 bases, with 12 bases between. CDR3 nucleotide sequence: TGTGCCAGCAGCCAAGTTGGGACGGACGCCGGGGAGCTGTTTTTT. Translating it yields CASSQVGTDAGELFF.

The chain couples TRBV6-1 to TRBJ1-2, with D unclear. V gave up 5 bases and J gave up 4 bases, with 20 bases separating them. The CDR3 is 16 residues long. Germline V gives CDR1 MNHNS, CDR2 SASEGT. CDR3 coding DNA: TGTGCCAGCAGTAGCCCGGAATCCCCGGATCCCTATGGCTACACCTTC. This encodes CASSSPESPDPYGYTF.

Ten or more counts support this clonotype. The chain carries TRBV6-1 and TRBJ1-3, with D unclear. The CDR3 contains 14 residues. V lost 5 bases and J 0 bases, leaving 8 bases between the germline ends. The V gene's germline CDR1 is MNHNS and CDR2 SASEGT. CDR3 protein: CASSQTHSGNTIYF. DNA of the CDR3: TGTGCCAGCAGTCAGACCCACTCTGGAAACACCATATATTTT.

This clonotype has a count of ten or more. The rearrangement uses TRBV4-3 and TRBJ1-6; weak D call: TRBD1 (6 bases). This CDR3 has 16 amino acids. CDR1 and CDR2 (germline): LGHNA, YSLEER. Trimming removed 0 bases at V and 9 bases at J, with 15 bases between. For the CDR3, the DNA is TGCGCCAGCAGCCAAGATCTAGCAGGGGTGGGTTCACCCCTCCACTTT. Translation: CASSQDLAGVGSPLHF.

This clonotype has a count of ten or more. The CDR3, as DNA: TGCGCCAGCAGCTTGACCAGATTTGGGGAGACCCAGTACTTC. Its protein product is CASSLTRFGETQYF. The chain joins TRBV5-1 to TRBJ2-5; D not resolved. Trimming pared 1 base from V and 5 bases from J, leaving 12 bases between. The CDR3 is 14 residues long. Germline V CDR1 and CDR2: SGHRS, YFSETQ.

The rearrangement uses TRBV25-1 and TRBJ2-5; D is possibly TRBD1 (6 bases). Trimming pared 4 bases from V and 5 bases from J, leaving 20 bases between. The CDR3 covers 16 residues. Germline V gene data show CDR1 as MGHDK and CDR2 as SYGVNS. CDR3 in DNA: TGTGCCAGCAGTGGCCAGGAGGCAGGGGATAGGGAGACCCAGTACTTC. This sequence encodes CASSGQEAGDRETQYF.

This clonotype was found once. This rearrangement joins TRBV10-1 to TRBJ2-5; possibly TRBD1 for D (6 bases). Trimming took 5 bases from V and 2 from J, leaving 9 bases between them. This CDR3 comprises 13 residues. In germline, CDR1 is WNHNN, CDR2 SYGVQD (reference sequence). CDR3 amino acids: CASSPGVQETQYF. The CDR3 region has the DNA TGCGCCAGCAGTCCAGGGGTGCAAGAGACCCAGTACTTC.

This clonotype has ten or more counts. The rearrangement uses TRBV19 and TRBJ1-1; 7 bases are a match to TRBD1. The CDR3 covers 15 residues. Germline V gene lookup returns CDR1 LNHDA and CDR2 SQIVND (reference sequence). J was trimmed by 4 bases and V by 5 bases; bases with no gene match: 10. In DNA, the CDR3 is TGTGCCAGTAGTTTCCTGACAGGGCAGAGCACTGAAGCTTTCTTT. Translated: CASSFLTGQSTEAFF. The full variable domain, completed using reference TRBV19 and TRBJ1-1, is DGGITQSPKYLFRKEGQNVTLSCEQNLNHDAMYWYRQDPGQGLRLIYYSQIVNDFQKGDIAEGYSVSREKKESFPLTVTSAQKNPTAFYLCASSFLTGQSTEAFFGQGTRLTVV.

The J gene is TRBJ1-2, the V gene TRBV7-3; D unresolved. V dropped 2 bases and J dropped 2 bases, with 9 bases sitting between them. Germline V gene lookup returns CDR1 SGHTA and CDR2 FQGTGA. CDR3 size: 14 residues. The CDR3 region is CASSLGDGNYGYTF. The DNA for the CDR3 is TGTGCCAGCAGCTTAGGGGATGGGAACTATGGCTACACCTTC.

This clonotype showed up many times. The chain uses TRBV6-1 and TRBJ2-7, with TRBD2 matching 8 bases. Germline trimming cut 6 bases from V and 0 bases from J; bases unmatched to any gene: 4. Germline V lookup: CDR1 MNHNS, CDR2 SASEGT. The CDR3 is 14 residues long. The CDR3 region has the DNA TGTGCCAGCAGGCCGGGGGGGGCCTCCTACGAGCAGTACTTC. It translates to CASRPGGASYEQYF.